The entry that follows covers one T cell receptor (beta chain) sequence. The sample comes from a study of blood T cell repertoires in COVID-19. As for the study in general: Sites across the United States, Italy and Spain contributed samples from acute and convalescent COVID-19. T cells, B-cell-depleted T cells, or PBMCs supplied cDNA or gDNA.

Only in-frame clones appear in the TCRdb table, and some are missing; sequencing was by immunoSEQ multiplex PCR. The sample yields roughly 75,000 clones, 80% to 90% seen once. CDR1 is MNHEY, CDR2 SMNVEV, per germline (reference sequence). This CDR3 is built from 17 residues. Trimming removed 3 bases from V and 2 bases from J; junction bases left unmatched: 10. The TCR was taken from an elderly man in a cohort sampled during active COVID-19. The genes are TRBV27 and TRBJ1-5; TRBD1 agrees at 7 bases. Sequenced input: peripheral blood. The DNA for the CDR3 is TGTGCCAGCAGTTTCCAATTCAGGGGGGACGGCAATCAGCCCCAGCATTTT. Protein product: CASSFQFRGDGNQPQHF.